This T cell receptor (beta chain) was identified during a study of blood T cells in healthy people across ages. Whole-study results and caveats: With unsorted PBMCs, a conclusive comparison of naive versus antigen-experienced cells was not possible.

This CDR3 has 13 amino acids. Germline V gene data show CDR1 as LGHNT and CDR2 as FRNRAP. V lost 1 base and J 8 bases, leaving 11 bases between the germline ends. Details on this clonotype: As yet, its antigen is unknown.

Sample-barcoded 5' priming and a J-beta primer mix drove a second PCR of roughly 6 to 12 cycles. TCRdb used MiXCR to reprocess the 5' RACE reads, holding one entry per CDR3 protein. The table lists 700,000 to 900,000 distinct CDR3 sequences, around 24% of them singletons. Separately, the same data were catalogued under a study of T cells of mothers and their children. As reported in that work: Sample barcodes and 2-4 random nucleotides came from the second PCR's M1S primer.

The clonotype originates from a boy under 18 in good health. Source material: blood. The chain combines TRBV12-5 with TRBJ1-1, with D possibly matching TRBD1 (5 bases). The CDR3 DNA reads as TGTGCTAGTGGTTTGGGCCTGGGGCGGGAAGCTTTCTTT. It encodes CASGLGLGREAFF.